What follows are 14 T cell receptor beta chains derived from one specimen sequenced in a study of human CD8 memory T cell subsets. UMI-labeled 5' RACE was the method by which TCR beta libraries were made. TCRdb reanalyzed the 5' RACE reads, giving one entry per CDR3 protein sequence and no DNA. This sample contains several thousand distinct CDR3 sequences. Sequenced input: CD8+ effector memory T cells (TEM) sorted from PBMCs. The subset: effector memory CD8 T cells, CCR7- CD45RO+ CD95+. Receptor source: a human donor in good health.

The CDR3 is CASSLNLGQGADTQYF. The chain combines TRBV27 with TRBJ2-3; without DNA, the TCRdb call of TRBD1 cannot be checked. The CDR3 contains 16 residues. Germline CDR1 MNHEY, CDR2 SMNVEV (reference sequence).

The chain uses TRBV5-1 and TRBJ1-1. Germline V gene lookup returns CDR1 SGHRS and CDR2 YFSETQ. This CDR3 comprises 15 residues. The CDR3 loop reads CASSSDRGVNTEAFF.

The chain couples TRBV11-2 to TRBJ2-1. Per germline, CDR1 SGHAT and CDR2 FQNNGV. There are 12 residues in the CDR3. This CDR3 reads CASSLVPQEQFF.

The rearrangement joins TRBV24-1 to TRBJ2-5; TCRdb reports TRBD2, a call that lacks DNA to check it against. The germline V gene encodes CDR1 KGHDR and CDR2 SFDVKD. The CDR3 is 13 amino acids. CDR3 residues: CATSDGEKETQYF.

The rearrangement uses TRBV5-1 and TRBJ2-5. The CDR3 runs to 13 residues. CDR1 is SGHRS, CDR2 YFSETQ, per germline. The CDR3 sequence: CASSRDIGETQYF.

The V and J genes are TRBV19 and TRBJ2-7; the D gene TCRdb calls, TRBD2, cannot be checked with no DNA. Germline CDR1 and CDR2: LNHDA and SQIVND (reference sequence). The CDR3 runs to 19 residues. CDR3 amino acids: CASSISGGSQKKYSYEQYF.

The J gene is TRBJ1-2, the V gene TRBV10-3; as DNA is missing, the TRBD1 call by TCRdb cannot be tested. The CDR3 sequence is 14 residues long. Germline loops: CDR1 ENHRY, CDR2 SYGVKD. This CDR3 is CAISEGQGYYGYTF.

The chain couples TRBV28 to TRBJ1-4; TCRdb returns TRBD1, unconfirmable since there is no DNA. This CDR3 has 16 amino acids. Germline values: CDR1 MDHEN, CDR2 SYDVKM. The chain's CDR3 is CASSPRLTGMDEKLFF.

V and J are TRBV7-9 and TRBJ2-1; the D call from TCRdb, TRBD1, cannot be confirmed without DNA. Germline assignment: CDR1 SEHNR and CDR2 FQNEAQ (reference sequence). The CDR3 has 14 amino acids. The CDR3 sequence: CASSSPLGYNEQFF.

The V and J genes are TRBV6-2 or TRBV6-3 and TRBJ1-5; TCRdb's D call of TRBD1 is untestable without DNA. The CDR3 extends over 15 amino acids. Germline V CDR1 and CDR2: MNHEY, SVGEGT. The CDR3 sequence is CASSEAGEINQPQHF.

The CDR3 is CASSPAYSYEQYF. The chain carries TRBV5-6 and TRBJ2-7; TCRdb outputs TRBD2, but without DNA this stays unchecked. The CDR3 extends over 13 amino acids. Germline V gives CDR1 SGHDT, CDR2 YYEEEE.

This chain uses TRBV6-4 with TRBJ2-1; there is no DNA to check the TCRdb D call of TRBD1. This CDR3 spans 14 amino acids. CDR1 and CDR2 from the germline V gene are MRHNA and SNTAGT. The CDR3 spells CASSDGTGPNEQFF.

The gene calls are TRBV19 and TRBJ1-4. The CDR3 is 14 amino acids. CDR1 is LNHDA and CDR2 is SQIVND in the germline V gene (reference sequence). CDR3 protein: CASSIRSGFEKLFF.

The chain has TRBV28 and TRBJ1-6; the D call of TRBD1 rests on TCRdb alone, since no DNA is present to check it. The V gene's germline CDR1 is MDHEN and CDR2 SYDVKM. CDR3 length: 16 residues. The CDR3 reads CASSLARGAINSPLHF.